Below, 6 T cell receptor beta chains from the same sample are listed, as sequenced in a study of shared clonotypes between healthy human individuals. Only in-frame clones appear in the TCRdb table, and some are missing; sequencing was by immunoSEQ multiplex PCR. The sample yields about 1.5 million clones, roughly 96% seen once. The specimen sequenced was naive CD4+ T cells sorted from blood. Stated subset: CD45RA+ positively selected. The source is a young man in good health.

DNA for the CDR3: TGTGCCAGCAGTTACCTCCGGGACAGGCAAGAGACCCAGTACTTC. This gives the protein CASSYLRDRQETQYF. This chain uses TRBV6-6 with TRBJ2-5; 8 nucleotides align to TRBD1. The CDR3 consists of 15 residues. V was clipped by 2 bases and J by 2 bases; unmatched bases: 4. Germline CDR1 reads MNHNY; CDR2 reads SVGAGI (reference sequence).

The CDR3 sequence: CASSPRGLAGYNEQFF. The CDR3, as DNA: TGTGCCAGCAGCCCCCGGGGACTAGCGGGATACAATGAGCAGTTCTTC. The chain links TRBV13 to TRBJ2-1, with TRBD2 identical over 13 bases. This CDR3 is 16 amino acids long. With 5 bases clipped from V and 4 bases from J, the junction kept 5 bases outside the gene matches. Per the germline V gene, CDR1 is PRHDT and CDR2 is FYEKMQ (reference sequence).

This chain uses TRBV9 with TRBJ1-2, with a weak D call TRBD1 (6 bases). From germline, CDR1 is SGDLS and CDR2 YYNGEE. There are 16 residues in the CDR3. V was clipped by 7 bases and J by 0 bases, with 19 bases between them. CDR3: CASAAGVGVANYGYTF. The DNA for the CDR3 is TGTGCCAGCGCCGCAGGGGTGGGGGTGGCTAACTATGGCTACACCTTC.

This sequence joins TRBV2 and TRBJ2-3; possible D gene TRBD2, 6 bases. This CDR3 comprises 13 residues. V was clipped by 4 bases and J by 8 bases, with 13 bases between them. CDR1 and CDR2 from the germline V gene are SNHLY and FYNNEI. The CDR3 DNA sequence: TGTGCCAGCAGTGTAAGGGACGGGGGTACGCAGTATTTT. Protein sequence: CASSVRDGGTQYF. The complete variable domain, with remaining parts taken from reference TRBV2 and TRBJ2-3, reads EPEVTQTPSHQVTQMGQEVILRCVPISNHLYFYWYRQILGQKVEFLVSFYNNEISEKSEIFDDQFSVERPDGSNFTLKIRSTKLEDSAMYFCASSVRDGGTQYFGPGTRLTVL.

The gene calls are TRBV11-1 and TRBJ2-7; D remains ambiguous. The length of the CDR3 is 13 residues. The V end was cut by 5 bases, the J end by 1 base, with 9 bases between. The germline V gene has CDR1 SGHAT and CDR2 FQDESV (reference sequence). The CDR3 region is CASSPRFSYEQYF. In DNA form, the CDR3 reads TGTGCCAGCAGCCCGCGTTTTTCCTACGAGCAGTACTTC.

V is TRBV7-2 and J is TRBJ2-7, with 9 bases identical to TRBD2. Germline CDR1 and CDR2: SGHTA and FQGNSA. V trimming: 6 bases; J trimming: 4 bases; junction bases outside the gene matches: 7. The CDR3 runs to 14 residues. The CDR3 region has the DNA TGTGCCAGCAGTTTGACTAGCGGCCATTACGAGCAGTACTTC. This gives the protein CASSLTSGHYEQYF.